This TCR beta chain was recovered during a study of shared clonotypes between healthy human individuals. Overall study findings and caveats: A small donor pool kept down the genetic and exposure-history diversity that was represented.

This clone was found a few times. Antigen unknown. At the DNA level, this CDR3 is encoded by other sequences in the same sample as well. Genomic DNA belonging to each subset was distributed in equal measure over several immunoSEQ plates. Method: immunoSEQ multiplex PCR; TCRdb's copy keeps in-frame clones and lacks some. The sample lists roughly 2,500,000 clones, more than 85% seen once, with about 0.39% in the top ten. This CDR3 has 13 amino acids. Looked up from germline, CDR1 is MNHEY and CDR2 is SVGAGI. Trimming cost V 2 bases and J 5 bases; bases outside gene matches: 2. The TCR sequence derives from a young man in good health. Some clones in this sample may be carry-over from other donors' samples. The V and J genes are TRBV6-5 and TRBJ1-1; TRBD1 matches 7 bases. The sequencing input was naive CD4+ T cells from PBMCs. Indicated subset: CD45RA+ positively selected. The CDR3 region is CASSYAGGTEAFF. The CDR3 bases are TGTGCCAGCAGTTACGCAGGGGGGACTGAAGCTTTCTTT.